What follows is one T cell receptor (beta chain) and its context. The data derive from a study of shared clonotypes between healthy human individuals. Repertoires were generated with immunoSEQ multiplex PCR, while TCRdb's copy carries only in-frame clones and drops some. The sample has some 2 million clones; approximately 94% are singletons. Terminally differentiated effector memory CD45RA+ cells were excluded by CCR7 positive selection of CD45RO-negative cells. Germline V gene sequence: CDR1 MDHEN, CDR2 SYDVKM. The V end was cut by 4 bases, the J end by 2 bases, with 13 bases between. This CDR3 spans 15 amino acids.

This receptor was obtained from a man between 18 and 29 years old in good health. Specimen: naive CD8+ T cells sorted from blood. The rearrangement links TRBV28 to TRBJ2-3; D remains ambiguous. As DNA, the CDR3 is TGTGCCAGCAGTTACCTCGGGCAGCTCACAGATACGCAGTATTTT. Translating it yields CASSYLGQLTDTQYF.